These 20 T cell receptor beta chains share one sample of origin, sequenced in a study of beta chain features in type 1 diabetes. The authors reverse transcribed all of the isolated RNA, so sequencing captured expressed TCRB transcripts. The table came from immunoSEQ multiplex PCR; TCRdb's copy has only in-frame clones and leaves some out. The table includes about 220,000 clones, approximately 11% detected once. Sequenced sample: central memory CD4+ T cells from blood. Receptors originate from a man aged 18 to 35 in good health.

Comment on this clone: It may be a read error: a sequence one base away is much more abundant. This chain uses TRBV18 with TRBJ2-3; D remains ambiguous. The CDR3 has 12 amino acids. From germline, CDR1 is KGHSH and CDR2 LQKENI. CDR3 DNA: TGTGCCAGCCCACCACCGGTGGATACGCAGTATTTT. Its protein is CASPPPVDTQYF.

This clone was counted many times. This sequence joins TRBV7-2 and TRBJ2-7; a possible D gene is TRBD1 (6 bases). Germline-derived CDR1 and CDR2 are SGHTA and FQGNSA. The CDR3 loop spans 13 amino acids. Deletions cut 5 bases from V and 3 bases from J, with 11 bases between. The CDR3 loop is CASSPQQGYEQYF. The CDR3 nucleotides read TGTGCCAGCAGCCCGCAACAGGGCTACGAGCAGTACTTC.

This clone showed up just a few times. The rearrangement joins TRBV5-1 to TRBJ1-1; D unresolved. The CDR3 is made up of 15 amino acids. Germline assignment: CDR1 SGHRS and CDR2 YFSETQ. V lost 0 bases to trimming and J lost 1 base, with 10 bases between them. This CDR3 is CASSLEGPPNTEAFF. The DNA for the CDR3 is TGCGCCAGCAGCTTGGAAGGGCCCCCGAACACTGAAGCTTTCTTT. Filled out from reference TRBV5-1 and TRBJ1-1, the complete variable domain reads KAGVTQTPRYLIKTRGQQVTLSCSPISGHRSVSWYQQTPGQGLQFLFEYFSETQRNKGNFPGRFSGRQFSNSRSEMNVSTLELGDSALYLCASSLEGPPNTEAFFGQGTRLTVV.

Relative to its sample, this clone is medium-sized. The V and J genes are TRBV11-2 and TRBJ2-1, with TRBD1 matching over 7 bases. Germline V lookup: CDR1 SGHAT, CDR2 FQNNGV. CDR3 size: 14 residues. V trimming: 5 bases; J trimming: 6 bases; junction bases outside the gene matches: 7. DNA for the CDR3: TGTGCCAGCAGCCTCGACAGGGTAGGCAATGAGCAGTTCTTC. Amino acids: CASSLDRVGNEQFF.

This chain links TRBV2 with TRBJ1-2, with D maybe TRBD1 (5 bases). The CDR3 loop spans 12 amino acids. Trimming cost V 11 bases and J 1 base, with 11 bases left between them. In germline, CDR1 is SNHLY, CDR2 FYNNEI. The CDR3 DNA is TGTGCCGGGAAGACAGATAACTATGGCTACACCTTC. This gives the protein CAGKTDNYGYTF.

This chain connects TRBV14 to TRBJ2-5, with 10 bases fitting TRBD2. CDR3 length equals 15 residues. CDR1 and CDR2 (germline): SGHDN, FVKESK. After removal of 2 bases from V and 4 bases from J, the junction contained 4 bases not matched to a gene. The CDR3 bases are TGTGCCAGCAGCCAACTAGCGGGAGTAGCAGAGACCCAGTACTTC. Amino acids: CASSQLAGVAETQYF.

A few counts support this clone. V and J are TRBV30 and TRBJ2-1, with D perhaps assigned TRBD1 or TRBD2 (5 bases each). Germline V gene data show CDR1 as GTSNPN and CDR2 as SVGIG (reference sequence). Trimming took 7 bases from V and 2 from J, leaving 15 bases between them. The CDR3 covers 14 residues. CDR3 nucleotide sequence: TGTGCCTTGTCGTCAGGGACGGCCTACAATGAGCAGTTCTTC. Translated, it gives CALSSGTAYNEQFF. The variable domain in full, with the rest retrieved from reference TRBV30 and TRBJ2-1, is SQTIHQWPATLVQPVGSPLSLECTVEGTSNPNLYWYRQAAGRGLQLLFYSVGIGQISSEVPQNLSASRPQDRQFILSSKKLLLSDSGFYLCALSSGTAYNEQFFGPGTRLTVL.

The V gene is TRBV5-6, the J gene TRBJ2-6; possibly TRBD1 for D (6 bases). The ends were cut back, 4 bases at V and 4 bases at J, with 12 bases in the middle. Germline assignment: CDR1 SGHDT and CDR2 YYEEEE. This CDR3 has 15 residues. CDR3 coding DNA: TGTGCCAGCAGCATAGACAGGAGAGGGGCCAACGTCCTGACTTTC. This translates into CASSIDRRGANVLTF. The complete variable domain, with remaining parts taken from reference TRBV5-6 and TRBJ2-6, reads DAGVTQSPTHLIKTRGQQVTLRCSPKSGHDTVSWYQQALGQGPQFIFQYYEEEERQRGNFPDRFSGHQFPNYSSELNVNALLLGDSALYLCASSIDRRGANVLTFGAGSRLTVL.

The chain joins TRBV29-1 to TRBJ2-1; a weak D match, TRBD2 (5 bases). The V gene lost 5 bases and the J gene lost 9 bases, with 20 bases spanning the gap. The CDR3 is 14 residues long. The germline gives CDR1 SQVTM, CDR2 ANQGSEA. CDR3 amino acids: CSVQPLFLEGEQFF. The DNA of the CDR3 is TGCAGCGTTCAACCCTTGTTTCTAGAGGGTGAGCAGTTCTTC.

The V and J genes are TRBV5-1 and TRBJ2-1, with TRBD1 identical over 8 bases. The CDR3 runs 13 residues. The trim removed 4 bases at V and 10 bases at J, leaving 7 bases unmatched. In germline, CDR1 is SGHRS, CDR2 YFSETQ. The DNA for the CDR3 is TGCGCCAGCAGCCCGACAGGGGAGCGCGAGCAGTTCTTC. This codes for CASSPTGEREQFF. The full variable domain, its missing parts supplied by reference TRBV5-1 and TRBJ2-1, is KAGVTQTPRYLIKTRGQQVTLSCSPISGHRSVSWYQQTPGQGLQFLFEYFSETQRNKGNFPGRFSGRQFSNSRSEMNVSTLELGDSALYLCASSPTGEREQFFGPGTRLTVL.

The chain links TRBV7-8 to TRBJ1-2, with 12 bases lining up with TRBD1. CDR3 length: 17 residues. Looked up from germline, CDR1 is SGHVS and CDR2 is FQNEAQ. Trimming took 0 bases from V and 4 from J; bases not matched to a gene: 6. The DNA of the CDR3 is TGTGCCAGCAGCTTAGCGGGGACAGGGGGCCGGAGCTATGGCTACACCTTC. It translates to CASSLAGTGGRSYGYTF. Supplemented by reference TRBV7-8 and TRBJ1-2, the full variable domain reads GAGVSQSPRYKVAKRGQDVALRCDPISGHVSLFWYQQALGQGPEFLTYFQNEAQLDKSGLPSDRFFAERPEGSVSTLKIQRTQQEDSAVYLCASSLAGTGGRSYGYTFGSGTRLTVV.

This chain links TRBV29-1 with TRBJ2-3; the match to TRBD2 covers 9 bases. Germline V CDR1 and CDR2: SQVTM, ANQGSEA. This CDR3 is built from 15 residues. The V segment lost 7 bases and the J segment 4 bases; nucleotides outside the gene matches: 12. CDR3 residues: CSALFSGSPPDTQYF. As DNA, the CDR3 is TGCAGCGCCCTATTTAGCGGGAGCCCCCCAGATACGCAGTATTTT.

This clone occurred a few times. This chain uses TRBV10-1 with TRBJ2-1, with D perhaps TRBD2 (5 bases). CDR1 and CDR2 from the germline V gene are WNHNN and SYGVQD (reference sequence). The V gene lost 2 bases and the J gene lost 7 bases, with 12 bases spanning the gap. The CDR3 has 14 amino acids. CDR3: CASSEGLPPNEQFF. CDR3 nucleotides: TGCGCCAGCAGTGAGGGACTCCCCCCTAATGAGCAGTTCTTC.

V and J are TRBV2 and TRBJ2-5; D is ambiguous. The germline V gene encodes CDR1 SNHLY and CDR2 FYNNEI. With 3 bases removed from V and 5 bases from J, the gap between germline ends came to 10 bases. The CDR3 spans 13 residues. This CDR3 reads CASSDLAAETQYF. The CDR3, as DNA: TGTGCCAGCAGTGACTTAGCTGCCGAGACCCAGTACTTC.

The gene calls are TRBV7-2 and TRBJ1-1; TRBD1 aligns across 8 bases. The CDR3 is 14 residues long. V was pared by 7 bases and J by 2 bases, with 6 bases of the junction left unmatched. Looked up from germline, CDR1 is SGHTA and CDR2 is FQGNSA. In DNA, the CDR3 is TGTGCCAGCACGGTGGACAGGGTTAACACTGAAGCTTTCTTT. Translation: CASTVDRVNTEAFF.

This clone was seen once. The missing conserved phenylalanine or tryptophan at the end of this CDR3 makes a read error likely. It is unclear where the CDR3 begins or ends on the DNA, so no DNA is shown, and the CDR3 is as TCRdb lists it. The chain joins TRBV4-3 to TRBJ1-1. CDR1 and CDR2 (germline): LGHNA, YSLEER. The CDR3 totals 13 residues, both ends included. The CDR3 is CASSQGSETPMTV.

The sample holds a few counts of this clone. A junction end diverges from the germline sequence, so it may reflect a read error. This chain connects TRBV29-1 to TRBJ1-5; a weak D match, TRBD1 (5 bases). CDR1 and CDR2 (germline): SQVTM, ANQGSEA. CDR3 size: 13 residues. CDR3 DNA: TGCAGCGTTGAAGCGGCAACGGGGCAGCCCCAGCAGTTT. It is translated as CSVEAATGQPQQF.

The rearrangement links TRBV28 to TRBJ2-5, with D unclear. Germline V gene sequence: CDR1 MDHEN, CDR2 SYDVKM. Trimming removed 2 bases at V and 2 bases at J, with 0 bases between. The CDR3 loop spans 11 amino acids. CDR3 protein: CASSLQETQYF. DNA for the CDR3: TGTGCCAGCAGTTTACAAGAGACCCAGTACTTC.

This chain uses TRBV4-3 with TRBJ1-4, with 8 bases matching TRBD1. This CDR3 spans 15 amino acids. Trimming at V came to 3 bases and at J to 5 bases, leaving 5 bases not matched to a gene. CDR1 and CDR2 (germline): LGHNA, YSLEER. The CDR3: CASSHSTGGNEKLFF. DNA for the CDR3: TGCGCCAGCAGCCATTCAACAGGGGGAAATGAAAAACTGTTTTTT.

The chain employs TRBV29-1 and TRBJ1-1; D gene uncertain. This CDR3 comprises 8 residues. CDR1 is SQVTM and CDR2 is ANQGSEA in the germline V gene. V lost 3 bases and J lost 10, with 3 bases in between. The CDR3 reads CSVDGAFF. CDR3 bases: TGCAGCGTTGACGGAGCTTTCTTT.